These 12 T cell receptor beta chains were sequenced from one sample in a study of blood T cell repertoires in COVID-19. TCRdb's table, derived via immunoSEQ multiplex PCR, lists solely in-frame clones and lacks some. Of over 250,000 clones in the sample, approximately 90% were seen once. What was sequenced was PBMCs or T cells enriched from blood (not recorded which). The receptor set was obtained from an older woman in a cohort exposed to, infected with or recovered from COVID-19 (not recorded which).

In its sample, this clone was seen once. The chain carries TRBV18 and TRBJ1-5; D call uncertain. V was shortened by 5 bases and J by 0 bases, with 8 bases between the two germline ends. From germline, CDR1 is KGHSH and CDR2 LQKENI. The CDR3 is 14 residues long. The CDR3 loop is CASSEANSNQPQHF. The DNA of the CDR3 is TGTGCCAGCTCAGAGGCTAATAGCAATCAGCCCCAGCATTTT.

The rearrangement uses TRBV28 and TRBJ1-5; a possible D gene is TRBD1 (6 bases). Germline V gives CDR1 MDHEN, CDR2 SYDVKM. The length of the CDR3 is 14 residues. The germline V and J ends were trimmed by 5 bases and 4 bases, with 12 bases remaining between them. For the CDR3, the DNA is TGTGCCAGCAGTGGGACATCCCAAAATCAGCCCCAGCATTTT. It is translated as CASSGTSQNQPQHF.

The rearrangement links TRBV18 to TRBJ1-4, with D possibly matching TRBD1 (5 bases). The germline V gene has CDR1 KGHSH and CDR2 LQKENI. The CDR3 consists of 17 residues. V was trimmed by 2 bases and J by 0 bases, leaving 13 bases between them. CDR3 nucleotides: TGTGCCAGCTCACCATCCAACAGGCTCGCAACTAATGAAAAACTGTTTTTT. It codes for CASSPSNRLATNEKLFF.

This clone was recorded once. This CDR3 reads CASSLTGGADTEAFF. CDR3 sequence (DNA): TGTGCCAGCAGCTTAACGGGCGGGGCAGACACTGAAGCTTTCTTT. The chain uses TRBV7-3 and TRBJ1-1; D may be TRBD1 (5 bases). Deletions cut 0 bases from V and 3 bases from J, with 11 bases between. The germline gives CDR1 SGHTA, CDR2 FQGTGA. The CDR3 sequence is 15 residues long.

V gene TRBV2 combines with J gene TRBJ1-5; 9 nucleotides agree with TRBD1. Germline values: CDR1 SNHLY, CDR2 FYNNEI. This CDR3 has 15 residues. V trimming: 7 bases; J trimming: 6 bases; junction bases outside the gene matches: 10. The CDR3 DNA is TGTGCCAGCACTCGAGACAGGGGGAGACGTCAGCCCCAGCATTTT. Translating it yields CASTRDRGRRQPQHF.

V usage is TRBV7-9 and J usage is TRBJ1-1, with D perhaps TRBD1 (5 bases). The CDR3 has 15 residues. Germline V gives CDR1 SEHNR, CDR2 FQNEAQ (reference sequence). With 5 bases removed from V and 1 base from J, the gap between germline ends came to 14 bases. The CDR3 spells CASSLGGLRNTEAFF. For the CDR3, the DNA is TGTGCCAGCAGCCTTGGGGGACTCCGGAACACTGAAGCTTTCTTT.

V is TRBV19 and J is TRBJ2-1; D perhaps matches TRBD1 (5 bases). Germline values: CDR1 LNHDA, CDR2 SQIVND (reference sequence). Trimming removed 5 bases at V and 8 bases at J, with 16 bases between. This CDR3 is built from 14 residues. CDR3 sequence reads: CASSGIRVPDEQFF. The CDR3 bases are TGTGCCAGTAGTGGCATCAGGGTTCCCGATGAGCAGTTCTTC.

The chain recombines TRBV5-5 with TRBJ2-6; 9 nucleotides agree with TRBD1. This CDR3 region has 17 residues. V dropped 2 bases and J dropped 4; count of bases not matched to a gene: 7. The germline CDR1 and CDR2 sequences are SGHKS and YYEKEE (reference sequence). The CDR3 spells CASSLTGGAGGANVLTF. DNA of the CDR3: TGTGCCAGCAGCTTAACAGGGGGCGCGGGAGGGGCCAACGTCCTGACTTTC.

This clone was counted once. The rearrangement links TRBV28 to TRBJ2-7; D is possibly TRBD2 (6 bases). V shed 2 bases and J shed 3 bases, with 17 bases lying between them. The CDR3 consists of 16 residues. Germline values: CDR1 MDHEN, CDR2 SYDVKM. The CDR3 DNA reads as TGTGCCAGCAGTTTAAGCGTCCAGGACTATTACTACGAGCAGTACTTC. Translation: CASSLSVQDYYYEQYF.

The chain is built from TRBV10-2 and TRBJ2-1; TRBD2 aligns across 10 bases. V lost 8 bases and J lost 7; bases outside the gene matches: 11. The CDR3 is 15 amino acids. CDR1 is WSHSY and CDR2 is SAAADI in the germline V gene. CDR3 in amino acids: CASQGGGSGRNEQFF. The CDR3 region has the DNA TGCGCCAGCCAAGGGGGGGGTAGCGGGAGGAATGAGCAGTTCTTC.

The chain has TRBV29-1 and TRBJ2-3; D is possibly TRBD2 (6 bases). The V end lost 1 base, the J end lost 4 bases, and 18 bases lay between the germline ends. Germline-derived CDR1 and CDR2 are SQVTM and ANQGSEA. The CDR3 runs to 16 residues. CDR3 in amino acids: CSVEGGDFTPPDTQYF. The DNA of the CDR3 is TGCAGCGTTGAAGGGGGGGACTTCACCCCCCCAGATACGCAGTATTTT.

This sequence joins TRBV7-2 and TRBJ2-1; TRBD1 matches at 7 bases. Germline loops: CDR1 SGHTA, CDR2 FQGNSA. V lost 1 base, J lost 2 bases, and 2 bases stayed unmatched. The CDR3 contains 15 residues. CDR3 in amino acids: CASSLGDSPYNEQFF. The CDR3, as DNA: TGTGCCAGCAGCTTAGGGGACAGCCCCTACAATGAGCAGTTCTTC. The entire variable domain, with the rest obtained from reference TRBV7-2 and TRBJ2-1, is as follows: GAGVSQSPSNKVTEKGKDVELRCDPISGHTALYWYRQSLGQGLEFLIYFQGNSAPDKSGLPSDRFSAERTGGSVSTLTIQRTQQEDSAVYLCASSLGDSPYNEQFFGPGTRLTVL.